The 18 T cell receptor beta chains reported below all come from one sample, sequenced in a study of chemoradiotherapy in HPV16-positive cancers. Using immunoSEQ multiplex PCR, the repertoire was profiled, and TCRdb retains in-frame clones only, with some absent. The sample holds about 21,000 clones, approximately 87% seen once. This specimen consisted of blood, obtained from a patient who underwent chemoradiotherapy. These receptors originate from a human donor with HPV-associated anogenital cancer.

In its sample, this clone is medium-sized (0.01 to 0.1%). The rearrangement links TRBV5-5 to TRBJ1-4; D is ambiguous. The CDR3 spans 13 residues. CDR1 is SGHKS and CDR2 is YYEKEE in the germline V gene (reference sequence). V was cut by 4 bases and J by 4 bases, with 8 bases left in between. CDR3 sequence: CASSQDLNEKLFF. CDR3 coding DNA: TGTGCCAGCAGCCAAGACCTTAATGAAAAACTGTTTTTT.

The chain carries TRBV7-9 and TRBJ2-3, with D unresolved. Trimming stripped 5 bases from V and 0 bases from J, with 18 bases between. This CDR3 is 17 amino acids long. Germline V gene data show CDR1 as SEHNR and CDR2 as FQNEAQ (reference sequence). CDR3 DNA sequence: TGTGCCAGCAGCCCACCTTTAGTGAGCGAAAGCACAGATACGCAGTATTTT. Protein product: CASSPPLVSESTDTQYF. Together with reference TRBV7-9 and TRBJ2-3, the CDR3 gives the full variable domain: DTGVSQNPRHKITKRGQNVTFRCDPISEHNRLYWYRQTLGQGPEFLTYFQNEAQLEKSRLLSDRFSAERPKGSFSTLEIQRTEQGDSAMYLCASSPPLVSESTDTQYFGPGTRLTVL.

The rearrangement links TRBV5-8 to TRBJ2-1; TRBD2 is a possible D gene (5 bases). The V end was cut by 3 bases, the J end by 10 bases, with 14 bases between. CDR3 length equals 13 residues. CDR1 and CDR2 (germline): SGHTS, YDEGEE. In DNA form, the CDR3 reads TGTGCCAGCAGCTCGATAGGGAGTTGGGAGCAGTTCTTC. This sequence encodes CASSSIGSWEQFF.

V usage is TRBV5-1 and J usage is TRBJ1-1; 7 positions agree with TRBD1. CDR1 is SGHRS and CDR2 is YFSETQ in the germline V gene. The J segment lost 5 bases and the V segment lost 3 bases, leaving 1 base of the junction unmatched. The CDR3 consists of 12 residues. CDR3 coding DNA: TGCGCCAGCAGCTCGACAGGGACTGAAGCTTTCTTT. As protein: CASSSTGTEAFF.

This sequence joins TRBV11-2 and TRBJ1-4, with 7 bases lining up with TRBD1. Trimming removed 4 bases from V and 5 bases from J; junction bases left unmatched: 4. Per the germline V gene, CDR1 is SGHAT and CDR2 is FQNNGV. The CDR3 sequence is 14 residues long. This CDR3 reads CASSSDRRNEKLFF. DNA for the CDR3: TGTGCCAGCAGCTCGGACAGGAGGAATGAAAAACTGTTTTTT.

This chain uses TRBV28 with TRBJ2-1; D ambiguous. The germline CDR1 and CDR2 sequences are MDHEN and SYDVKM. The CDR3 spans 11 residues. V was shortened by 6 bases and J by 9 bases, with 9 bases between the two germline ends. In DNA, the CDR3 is TGTGCCAGCAGGCGGTGGTTTGAGCAGTTCTTC. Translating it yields CASRRWFEQFF. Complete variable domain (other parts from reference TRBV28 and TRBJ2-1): DVKVTQSSRYLVKRTGEKVFLECVQDMDHENMFWYRQDPGLGLRLIYFSYDVKMKEKGDIPEGYSVSREKKERFSLILESASTNQTSMYLCASRRWFEQFFGPGTRLTVL.

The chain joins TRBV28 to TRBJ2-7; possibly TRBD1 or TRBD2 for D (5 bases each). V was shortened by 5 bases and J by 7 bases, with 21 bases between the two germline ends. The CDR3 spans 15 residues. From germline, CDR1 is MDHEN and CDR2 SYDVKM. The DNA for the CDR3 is TGTGCCAGCAGTGTATCCGGGACCGGAAGTTGGGAGCAGTACTTC. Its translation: CASSVSGTGSWEQYF.

The CDR3 loop reads CASSKREDQPQHF. In DNA form, the CDR3 reads TGTGCCAGCAGCAAAAGGGAGGATCAGCCCCAGCATTTT. V and J are TRBV6-5 and TRBJ1-5; D uncertain. Germline V gives CDR1 MNHEY, CDR2 SVGAGI. The CDR3 spans 13 residues. The V and J ends lost 6 bases and 5 bases respectively, with 11 bases between them.

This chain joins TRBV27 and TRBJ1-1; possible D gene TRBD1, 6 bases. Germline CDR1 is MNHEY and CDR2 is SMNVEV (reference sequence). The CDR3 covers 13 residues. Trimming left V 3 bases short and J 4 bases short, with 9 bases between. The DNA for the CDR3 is TGTGCCAGCAGTTTTTCAGGGGCCACTGAAGCTTTCTTT. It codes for CASSFSGATEAFF.

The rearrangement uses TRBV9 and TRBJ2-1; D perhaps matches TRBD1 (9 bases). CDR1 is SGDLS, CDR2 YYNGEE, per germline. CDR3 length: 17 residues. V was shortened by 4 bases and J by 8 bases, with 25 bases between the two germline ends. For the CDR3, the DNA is TGTGCCAGCAGCCCGCAGCGGGGGACAGGGCGTCACGATGAGCAGTTCTTC. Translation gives CASSPQRGTGRHDEQFF.

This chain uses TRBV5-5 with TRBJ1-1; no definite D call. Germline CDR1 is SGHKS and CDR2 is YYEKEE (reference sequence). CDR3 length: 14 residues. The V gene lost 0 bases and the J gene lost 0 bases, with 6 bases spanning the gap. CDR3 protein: CASSLGSLNTEAFF. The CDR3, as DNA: TGTGCCAGCAGCTTGGGCAGTTTGAACACTGAAGCTTTCTTT.

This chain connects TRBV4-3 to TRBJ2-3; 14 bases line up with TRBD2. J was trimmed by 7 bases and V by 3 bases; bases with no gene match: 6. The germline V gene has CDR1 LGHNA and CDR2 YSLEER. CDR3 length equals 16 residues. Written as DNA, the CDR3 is TGCGCCAGCAGCCAGGGACTAGCGGGAGTTTCAAATACGCAGTATTTT. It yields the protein CASSQGLAGVSNTQYF.

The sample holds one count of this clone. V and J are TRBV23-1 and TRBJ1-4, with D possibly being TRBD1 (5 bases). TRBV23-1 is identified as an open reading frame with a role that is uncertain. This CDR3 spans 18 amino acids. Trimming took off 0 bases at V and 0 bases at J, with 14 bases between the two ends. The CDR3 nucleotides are TGCGCCAGCAGTCAATCCAATGGGACGGATGCAACTAATGAAAAACTGTTTTTT. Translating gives CASSQSNGTDATNEKLFF.

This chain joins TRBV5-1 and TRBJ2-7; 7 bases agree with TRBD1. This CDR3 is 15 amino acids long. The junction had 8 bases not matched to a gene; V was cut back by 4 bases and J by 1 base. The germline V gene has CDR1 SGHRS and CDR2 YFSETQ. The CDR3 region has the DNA TGCGCCAGCAGCGCCCAGGGACAGAGGTCCTACGAGCAGTACTTC. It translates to CASSAQGQRSYEQYF. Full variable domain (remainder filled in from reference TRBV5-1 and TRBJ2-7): KAGVTQTPRYLIKTRGQQVTLSCSPISGHRSVSWYQQTPGQGLQFLFEYFSETQRNKGNFPGRFSGRQFSNSRSEMNVSTLELGDSALYLCASSAQGQRSYEQYFGPGTRLTVT.

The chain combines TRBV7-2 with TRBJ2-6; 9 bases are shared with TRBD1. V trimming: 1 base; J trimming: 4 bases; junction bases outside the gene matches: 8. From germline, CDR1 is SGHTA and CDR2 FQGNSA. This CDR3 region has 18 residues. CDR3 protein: CASSLGDRVVLGANVLTF. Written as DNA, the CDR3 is TGTGCCAGCAGCTTAGGGGACAGGGTAGTGTTGGGGGCCAACGTCCTGACTTTC.

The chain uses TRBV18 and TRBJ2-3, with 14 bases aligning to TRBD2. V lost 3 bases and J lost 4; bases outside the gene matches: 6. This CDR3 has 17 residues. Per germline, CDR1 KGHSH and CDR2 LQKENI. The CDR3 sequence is CASSPPGLAGVADTQYF. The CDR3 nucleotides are TGTGCCAGCTCACCTCCGGGACTAGCGGGAGTGGCAGATACGCAGTATTTT. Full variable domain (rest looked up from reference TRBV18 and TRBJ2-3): NAGVMQNPRHLVRRRGQEARLRCSPMKGHSHVYWYRQLPEEGLKFMVYLQKENIIDESGMPKERFSAEFPKEGPSILRIQQVVRGDSAAYFCASSPPGLAGVADTQYFGPGTRLTVL.

CDR3 region: CASSKRGGQETQYF. The CDR3 DNA reads as TGTGCCAGCAGCAAGCGGGGGGGCCAAGAGACCCAGTACTTC. The gene calls are TRBV7-6 and TRBJ2-5, with TRBD2 matching 10 bases. Germline-derived CDR1 and CDR2 are SGHVS and FNYEAQ. J lost 1 base, V lost 5 bases, and 1 base had no gene match. The CDR3 sequence is 14 residues long.

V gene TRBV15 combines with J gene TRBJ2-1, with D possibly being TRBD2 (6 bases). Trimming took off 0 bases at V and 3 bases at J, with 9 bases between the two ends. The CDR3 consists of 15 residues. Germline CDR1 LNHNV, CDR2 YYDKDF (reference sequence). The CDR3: CATSRDMGGYNEQFF. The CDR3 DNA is TGTGCCACCAGCAGAGACATGGGGGGCTACAATGAGCAGTTCTTC. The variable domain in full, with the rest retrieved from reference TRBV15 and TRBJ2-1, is DAMVIQNPRYQVTQFGKPVTLSCSQTLNHNVMYWYQQKSSQAPKLLFHYYDKDFNNEADTPDNFQSRRPNTSFCFLDIRSPGLGDTAMYLCATSRDMGGYNEQFFGPGTRLTVL.